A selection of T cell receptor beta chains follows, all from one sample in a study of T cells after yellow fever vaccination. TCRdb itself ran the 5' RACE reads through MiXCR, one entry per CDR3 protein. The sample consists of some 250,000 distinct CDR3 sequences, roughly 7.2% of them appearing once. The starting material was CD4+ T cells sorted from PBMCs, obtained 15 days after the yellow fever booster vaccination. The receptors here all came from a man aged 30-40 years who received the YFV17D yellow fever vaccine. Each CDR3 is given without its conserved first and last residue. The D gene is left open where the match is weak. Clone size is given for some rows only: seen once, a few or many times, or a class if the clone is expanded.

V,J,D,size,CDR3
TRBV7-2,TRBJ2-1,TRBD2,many,ASSSASGSNEQF
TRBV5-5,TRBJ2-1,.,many,ASSRTEPLPVNEQF
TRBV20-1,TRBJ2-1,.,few,SASVVSTYNEQF
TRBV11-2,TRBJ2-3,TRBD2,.,ASSLSSWGGSSTDTQY
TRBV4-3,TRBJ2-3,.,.,ASRGEIGNTQY
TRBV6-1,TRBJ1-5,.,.,ASSALDGYNQPQH
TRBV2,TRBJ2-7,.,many,ASSAGAYEQY
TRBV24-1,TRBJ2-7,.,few,ATRSFRRDQLPYEQY
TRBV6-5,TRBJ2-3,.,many,ASSYRSGSDTQY
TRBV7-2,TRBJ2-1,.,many,ASSLSTSHKF
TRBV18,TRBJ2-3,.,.,ASFLRVRSTDTQY
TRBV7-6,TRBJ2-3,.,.,ASSKYRGTDTQY
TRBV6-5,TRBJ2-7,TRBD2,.,ASSYSRSSGLSTGEQY
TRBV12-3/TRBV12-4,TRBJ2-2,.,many,ASTYTGELF
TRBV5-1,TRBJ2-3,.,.,ASSNNRPPDTQY
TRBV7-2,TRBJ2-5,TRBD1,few,ASSTGTGVKTQY
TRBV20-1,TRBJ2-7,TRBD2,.,SAPRTSGGQY
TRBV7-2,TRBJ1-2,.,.,ASSLQGNYSYT
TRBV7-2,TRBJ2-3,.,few,ASSPRDSYTQY
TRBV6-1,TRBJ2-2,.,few,ASSESLKMNTGELF
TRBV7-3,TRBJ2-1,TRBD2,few,ASSPRTSYMNEQF
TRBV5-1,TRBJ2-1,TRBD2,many,ASSQTSGSYNEQF
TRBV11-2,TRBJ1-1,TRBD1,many,ASSQTLTGELSINTEAF
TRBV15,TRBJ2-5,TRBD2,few,ATSRGTREGETQY
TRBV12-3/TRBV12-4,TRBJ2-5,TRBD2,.,ASSRTSKETQY
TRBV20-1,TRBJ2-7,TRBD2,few,SARVPRAGGANEQY
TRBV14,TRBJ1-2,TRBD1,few,ASRQGGSPYGYT
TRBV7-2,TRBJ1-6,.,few,ASSRRGVGGSPLH
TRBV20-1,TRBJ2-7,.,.,SARVGISGEQY
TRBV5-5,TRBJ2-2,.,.,ASSPGRLGELF
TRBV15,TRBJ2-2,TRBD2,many,ATSRDRGLAVGELF
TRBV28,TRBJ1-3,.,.,ASSLLTGNTIY
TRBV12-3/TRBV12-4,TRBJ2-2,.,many,ASSSGTRGTGELF
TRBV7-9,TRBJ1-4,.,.,ASSLVSGQGWEEKLF
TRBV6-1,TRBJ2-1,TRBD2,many,ASRATSGRGDYNEQF
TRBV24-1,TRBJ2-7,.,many,ATRRPQGSYEQY
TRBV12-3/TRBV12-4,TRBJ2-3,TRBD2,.,ASSPSSGRGTDTQY
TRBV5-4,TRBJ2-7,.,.,ASSNRHGSYEQY
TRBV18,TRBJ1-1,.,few,ASTGTSLMNTEAF
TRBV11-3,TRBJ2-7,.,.,ASSHDSDYEQY
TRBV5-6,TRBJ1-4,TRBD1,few,ASSSPDRAELF
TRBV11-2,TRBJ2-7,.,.,ASSPGLEQY
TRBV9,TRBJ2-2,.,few,ASSGGPGIGELF
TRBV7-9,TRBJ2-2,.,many,ASSLDITGELF
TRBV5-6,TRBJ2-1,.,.,ASSHDRDAHEQF
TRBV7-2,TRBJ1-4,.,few,ASSSGAGAATNEKLF
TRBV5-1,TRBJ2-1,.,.,ASSFGGRSGGDEQF
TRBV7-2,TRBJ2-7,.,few,ASSLSGLGSYEQY
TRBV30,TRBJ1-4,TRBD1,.,AVGQGVEEKLF
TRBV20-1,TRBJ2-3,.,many,SELGLGDTQY
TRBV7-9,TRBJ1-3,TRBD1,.,ASSFARTGLGNTIY
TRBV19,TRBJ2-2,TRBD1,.,SSTRTGGNTGELF
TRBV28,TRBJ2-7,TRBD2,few,ASTLAGTYEQY
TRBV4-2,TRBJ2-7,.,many,ASSQGLESSYEQY
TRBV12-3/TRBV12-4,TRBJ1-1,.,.,ASTLQGSSTEAF